These 21 T cell receptor beta chains were all obtained from the same sample, sequenced in a study of T-cell memory formation after mild COVID-19. TCRdb fed the 5' RACE reads into MiXCR, producing one record per CDR3 protein. The sample consists of approximately 290,000 distinct CDR3 sequences, 15% of them appearing once. The material sequenced was PBMCs or a T cell subset sorted from them (not recorded which). These receptors all stem from a man aged 18 to 29 who had mild COVID-19 (a few samples of this study predate the infection). Cell type and time point are not known.

This clonotype was detected a few times. The chain recombines TRBV5-1 with TRBJ2-3, with unresolved D. Germline assignment: CDR1 SGHRS and CDR2 YFSETQ. Trimming removed 0 bases at V and 6 bases at J, with 14 bases between. This CDR3 is built from 15 residues. The CDR3 sequence: CASSLGQARRDTQYF. Here the CDR3 DNA reads TGCGCCAGCAGCTTGGGGCAGGCCAGAAGGGATACGCAGTATTTT.

This chain joins TRBV5-1 and TRBJ2-7; 7 bases align to TRBD2. This CDR3 is 15 amino acids long. The trim removed 0 bases at V and 0 bases at J, leaving 3 bases unmatched. The germline gives CDR1 SGHRS, CDR2 YFSETQ. CDR3 amino acids: CASSLGSSGSYEQYV. As DNA, the CDR3 is TGCGCCAGCAGCTTGGGGTCTAGCGGCTCCTACGAGCAGTACGTC.

This clonotype has at least ten counts. The chain links TRBV4-1 to TRBJ2-5, with a weak D call TRBD2 (6 bases). V lost 4 bases to trimming and J lost 4 bases, with 16 bases between them. This CDR3 is 15 amino acids long. Looked up from germline, CDR1 is MGHRA and CDR2 is YSYEKL. CDR3 in DNA: TGCGCCAGCAGCCCTTTGGGGGGTAGCCTAGAGACCCAGTACTTC. Its protein product is CASSPLGGSLETQYF.

This clonotype appeared a few times. The chain is built from TRBV6-2 or TRBV6-3 and TRBJ2-3, with 10 positions matching TRBD2. V lost 4 bases to trimming and J lost 7 bases; unmatched junction nucleotides: 11. CDR3 length equals 16 residues. Germline V CDR1 and CDR2: MNHEY, SVGEGT. The CDR3 region is CASSLASGGPLNTQYF. The DNA of the CDR3 is TGTGCCAGCAGTTTGGCTAGCGGGGGCCCGTTGAATACGCAGTATTTT.

This clonotype was seen more than once but under ten times. The rearrangement uses TRBV7-2 and TRBJ2-3; D is ambiguous. The CDR3 is made up of 14 amino acids. Germline CDR1 and CDR2: SGHTA and FQGNSA. V was trimmed by 1 base and J by 2 bases, leaving 7 bases between them. As DNA, the CDR3 is TGTGCCAGCAGCTTAGATCCGATCACAGATACGCAGTATTTT. Translating it yields CASSLDPITDTQYF. The full variable domain, rest sourced from reference TRBV7-2 and TRBJ2-3, is GAGVSQSPSNKVTEKGKDVELRCDPISGHTALYWYRQSLGQGLEFLIYFQGNSAPDKSGLPSDRFSAERTGGSVSTLTIQRTQQEDSAVYLCASSLDPITDTQYFGPGTRLTVL.

This clonotype was recorded only once. The rearrangement uses TRBV4-1 and TRBJ2-4, with D tentatively TRBD1 (6 bases). This CDR3 region has 15 residues. CDR1 is MGHRA, CDR2 YSYEKL, per germline. V shed 2 bases and J shed 7 bases, with 15 bases lying between them. The CDR3 protein is CASSQPLGGQNIQYF. The CDR3 DNA sequence: TGCGCCAGCAGCCAACCACTTGGGGGCCAGAACATTCAGTACTTC.

CDR3 sequence (DNA): TGTGCCAGCAGCTTATCAGGACGTGGGAGCTCCTACAATGAGCAGTTCTTC. Translation gives CASSLSGRGSSYNEQFF. The gene calls are TRBV7-8 and TRBJ2-1; TRBD2 is a possible D gene (5 bases). The V gene's germline CDR1 is SGHVS and CDR2 FQNEAQ. The CDR3 spans 17 residues. V was shortened by 2 bases and J by 0 bases, with 14 bases between the two germline ends.

This clonotype was observed a few times. The J gene is TRBJ2-5, the V gene TRBV2, with a possible D match to TRBD1 (6 bases). The CDR3 length is 15 residues. V lost 0 bases, J lost 5 bases, and 13 bases lay in between. Germline lookup yields CDR1 SNHLY and CDR2 FYNNEI. CDR3 DNA sequence: TGTGCCAGCAGTGAAGCGCGTCAGGGGCCGGAGACCCAGTACTTC. Its translation is CASSEARQGPETQYF.

The rearrangement links TRBV4-3 to TRBJ2-3; D may correspond to TRBD1 or TRBD2 (5 bases each). V was pared by 1 base and J by 8 bases, with 16 bases between. The germline gives CDR1 LGHNA, CDR2 YSLEER. The CDR3 has 15 residues. The CDR3 protein is CASSQAGAPPATQYF. CDR3 nucleotides: TGCGCCAGCAGCCAAGCCGGGGCTCCTCCCGCTACGCAGTATTTT.

This clonotype was seen a few times. The genes are TRBV4-3 and TRBJ2-7, with a possible D match to TRBD1 (6 bases). The V and J ends lost 1 base and 4 bases respectively, with 14 bases between them. This CDR3 is 15 amino acids long. Germline CDR1 is LGHNA and CDR2 is YSLEER. CDR3 sequence (DNA): TGCGCCAGCAGCCAAGGCCGGGACAACCTATACGAGCAGTACTTC. Translated: CASSQGRDNLYEQYF.

This clonotype turned up a few times. The CDR3 region is CASSLGLYRGVGELFF. CDR3 DNA sequence: TGTGCCAGCAGCTTAGGCCTCTACAGGGGAGTCGGGGAGCTGTTTTTT. The chain joins TRBV11-3 to TRBJ2-2; 7 bases align to TRBD1. The CDR3 contains 16 residues. V was clipped by 1 base and J by 7 bases; unmatched bases: 9. From germline, CDR1 is SGHNT and CDR2 YENEEA.

The chain has TRBV29-1 and TRBJ2-3; the D gene is possibly TRBD2 (5 bases). V dropped 4 bases and J dropped 3 bases, with 8 bases sitting between them. The germline CDR1 and CDR2 sequences are SQVTM and ANQGSEA. CDR3 length equals 12 residues. CDR3 loop: CSVARGTDTQYF. DNA of the CDR3: TGCAGCGTTGCACGAGGGACAGATACGCAGTATTTT.

The CDR3 DNA reads TGCGCCAGCAGCCAAGATCCAGCAGGCGCGAACTATGGCTACACCTTC. Protein product: CASSQDPAGANYGYTF. The V gene is TRBV4-1, the J gene TRBJ1-2; D is unresolved. The CDR3 extends over 16 amino acids. Germline V gene data show CDR1 as MGHRA and CDR2 as YSYEKL. Trimming took off 0 bases at V and 2 bases at J, with 13 bases between the two ends.

This clonotype was seen more than once but under ten times. Written as DNA, the CDR3 is TGCGCCAGCAGCCAACGAAAATTCCCTAGCACAGATACGCAGTATTTT. Its protein is CASSQRKFPSTDTQYF. The chain carries TRBV4-1 and TRBJ2-3; D not certain. Germline V gene lookup returns CDR1 MGHRA and CDR2 YSYEKL. V lost 2 bases, J lost 0 bases, and 12 bases lay in between. The CDR3 is 16 amino acids.

DNA for the CDR3: TGCAGTGCTAGAGAAGGGGGGCCGTACGAGCAGTACTTC. This encodes CSAREGGPYEQYF. The V gene is TRBV20-1, the J gene TRBJ2-7; either TRBD1 or TRBD2 may supply D (6 bases each). The CDR3 length is 13 residues. Trimming left V 0 bases short and J 4 bases short, with 10 bases between. The germline V gene encodes CDR1 DFQATT and CDR2 SNEGSKA (reference sequence).

This clonotype was observed a handful of times. The chain combines TRBV12-3 or TRBV12-4 with TRBJ1-1; 9 nucleotides line up with TRBD1. V gave up 5 bases and J gave up 6 bases; unmatched junction bases: 7. The CDR3 length is 14 residues. The CDR3: CASSHTGGESEAFF. The CDR3 DNA reads TGTGCCAGCAGTCACACAGGGGGCGAATCTGAAGCTTTCTTT.

This clonotype was recorded at least ten times. The DNA is left out, because the CDR3 cannot be placed on it with certainty; the CDR3 is given as TCRdb lists it. This chain links TRBV5-1 with TRBJ1-4; the table's D call, TRBD1, was not checked against the DNA. Including both end residues, the CDR3 is 14 amino acids long. CDR1 SGHRS and CDR2 YFSETQ come from the germline V gene. The CDR3 is CASSFGPGSEKLFF.

Only one count was recorded for this clonotype. The chain couples TRBV20-1 to TRBJ2-1; D may be TRBD2 (6 bases). Germline V gene lookup returns CDR1 DFQATT and CDR2 SNEGSKA (reference sequence). The CDR3 runs to 14 residues. Deletions cut 3 bases from V and 0 bases from J, with 9 bases between. In DNA form, the CDR3 reads TGCAGTGCTAGGGGAGCGGGCTCCTACAATGAGCAGTTCTTC. This translates into CSARGAGSYNEQFF.

In this sample, this clonotype turned up a few times. The chain is built from TRBV11-2 and TRBJ1-6, with D possibly matching TRBD1 (6 bases). CDR3 length: 15 amino acids. The germline V and J ends were trimmed by 6 bases and 0 bases, with 9 bases remaining between them. The V gene's germline CDR1 is SGHAT and CDR2 FQNNGV. The DNA for the CDR3 is TGTGCCAGCAGAGCGGACAGCTCCTATAATTCACCCCTCCACTTT. It specifies CASRADSSYNSPLHF. The entire variable domain, with the rest obtained from reference TRBV11-2 and TRBJ1-6, is as follows: EAGVAQSPRYKIIEKRQSVAFWCNPISGHATLYWYQQILGQGPKLLIQFQNNGVVDDSQLPKDRFSAERLKGVDSTLKIQPAKLEDSAVYLCASRADSSYNSPLHFGNGTRLTVT.

This clonotype turned up a few times. V usage is TRBV11-2 and J usage is TRBJ2-2, with D unresolved. V lost 5 bases and J 6 bases, leaving 19 bases between the germline ends. The V gene's germline CDR1 is SGHAT and CDR2 FQNNGV. This CDR3 is built from 16 residues. This CDR3 reads CASSALEGLGAGELFF. The CDR3 DNA is TGTGCCAGCAGCGCTCTAGAAGGGCTAGGCGCCGGGGAGCTGTTTTTT.

This clonotype was detected a few times. This chain links TRBV19 with TRBJ2-4; D is uncertain. The CDR3 runs 14 residues. The V and J ends lost 5 bases and 4 bases respectively, with 12 bases between them. Germline V gene sequence: CDR1 LNHDA, CDR2 SQIVND (reference sequence). In DNA form, the CDR3 reads TGTGCCAGTAGTTTTCAGGAGATAAAAAACATTCAGTACTTC. Its protein is CASSFQEIKNIQYF.